The rows below give T cell receptor beta chains drawn from one sample of a study of vaccination effects on CD4 cells after COVID-19. The table came from immunoSEQ multiplex PCR; TCRdb's copy has only in-frame clones and leaves some out. Of tens of thousands of clones in the sample, around four fifths were seen once. Their antigens are not known. The sample was CD4+ T cells from PBMCs cultured with HCoV-229E spike peptides, taken before COVID-19 vaccination. These receptors originate from a human donor who received a COVID-19 vaccine. CDR3s include the opening cysteine and the closing phenylalanine or tryptophan. Fields, in order: V gene, J gene, clone size, D gene, CDR3 DNA, CDR3 protein. D genes are given only for firm matches. Clone size is stated in some rows and not others, as once, few, many or a class when expanded.

TRBV12-3/TRBV12-4	TRBJ1-2	-	TRBD1	TGTGCCAGCAGCCAGGACAGGACCTATGGCTACACCTTC	CASSQDRTYGYTF
TRBV7-2	TRBJ1-6	few	TRBD1	TGTGCCAGCAGACGTCAGGGGGCCTCCTATAATTCACCCCTCCACTTT	CASRRQGASYNSPLHF
TRBV5-1	TRBJ2-1	few	TRBD1	TGCGCCAGCACTGGACAGGGCTCCTACAATGAGCAGTTCTTC	CASTGQGSYNEQFF
TRBV15	TRBJ1-2	-	-	TGTGCCACCAGCAGAGATTTAGCTCAGAGGGAGTATGGCTACACCTTC	CATSRDLAQREYGYTF
TRBV10-2	TRBJ2-1	-	-	TGCGCCAGCAGTGAGTCGGCGGGGGCGGGGGATGAGCAGTTCTTC	CASSESAGAGDEQFF
TRBV19	TRBJ2-1	-	-	TGTGCCAGTGGGGGGAATGAGCAGTTCTTC	CASGGNEQFF
TRBV9	TRBJ1-3	-	-	TGTGCCAGCAGCGGAGGCCAGGTTGCTGGAAACACCATATATTTT	CASSGGQVAGNTIYF
TRBV7-9	TRBJ2-5	-	-	TGTGCCAGCAGCTTATACGAGACCCAGTACTTC	CASSLYETQYF
TRBV30	TRBJ1-1	-	TRBD1	TGTGCCTGGGCGCGAGGGACAGCGAACACTGAAGCTTTCTTT	CAWARGTANTEAFF
TRBV3-1/TRBV3-2	TRBJ1-2	-	-	TGTGCCAGCAGCCAAGCGGGGGCGGGGAATAATGGCTACACCTTC	CASSQAGAGNNGYTF
TRBV30	TRBJ1-1	-	-	TGTGCCTGGAGACACCAGAACACTGAAGCTTTCTTT	CAWRHQNTEAFF
TRBV19	TRBJ1-5	once	-	TGTGCCAGTAGTATAGATCGGGGCAGGGCGAGCAATCAGCCCCAGCATTTT	CASSIDRGRASNQPQHF
TRBV28	TRBJ1-5	-	TRBD1	TGTGCCAGCAGTTCCGTCGTCCCTTTCACAGGGGCCGCGGTTTATAGCAATCAGCCCCAGCATTTT	CASSSVVPFTGAAVYSNQPQHF
TRBV3-1/TRBV3-2	TRBJ2-3	-	TRBD2	TGTGCCAGCAGCTCCGGGACTAGCGGGGGGTTAGGCACAGATACGCAGTATTTT	CASSSGTSGGLGTDTQYF
TRBV9	TRBJ1-2	-	-	TGTGCCAGCAGCGTAGAGGGGACGGCTAACTATGGCTACACCTTC	CASSVEGTANYGYTF
TRBV3-1/TRBV3-2	TRBJ2-5	-	-	TGTGCCAGCAGCCAAGATGGCATGGCCCGACGAGGAGAGACCCAGTACTTC	CASSQDGMARRGETQYF
TRBV5-1	TRBJ1-3	few	-	TGCGCCAGCAGCTTGGCCACGGGCTATGGAAACACCATATATTTT	CASSLATGYGNTIYF
TRBV7-3	TRBJ2-5	-	-	TGTGCCAGCAGCCAAGGGTCTCAAGAGACCCAGTACTTC	CASSQGSQETQYF
TRBV11-3	TRBJ2-2	-	TRBD2	TGTGCCAGCAGCTTAGCGGTGCGGGGGATAACCGGGGAGCTGTTTTTT	CASSLAVRGITGELFF
TRBV5-1	TRBJ2-1	-	TRBD2	TGCGCCAGCAGCCCGGTGGGGGGGGGTAACAATGAGCAGTTCTTC	CASSPVGGGNNEQFF
TRBV25-1	TRBJ1-6	few	-	TGTGCCAGCAGTCCCTCCGACACCCTGAGTTCACCCCTCCACTTT	CASSPSDTLSSPLHF
TRBV11-2	TRBJ2-2	-	TRBD2	TGTGCCAGCAGCCCGGGGACTAGCGGGGGAACAAACACCGGGGAGCTGTTTTTT	CASSPGTSGGTNTGELFF
TRBV6-1	TRBJ2-2	few	-	TGTGCCAGCAGTGAAATGGGGAACACCGGGGAGCTGTTTTTT	CASSEMGNTGELFF
TRBV18	TRBJ1-4	few	TRBD1	TGTGCCAGCTCAACGGGACAGGGGCTCATGAAAAAACTGTTTTTT	CASSTGQGLMKKLFF
TRBV29-1	TRBJ2-5	once	TRBD1	TGCAGCGCTGCTGGACAGGAGGAGACCCAGTACTTC	CSAAGQEETQYF
TRBV28	TRBJ1-2	-	-	TGTGCCAGCAGTTCCCCGATTTCAAACTATGGCTACACCTTC	CASSSPISNYGYTF
TRBV5-1	TRBJ2-5	-	-	TGCGCCAGCAGCTTCCCGGAGCTACAAGAGACCCAGTACTTC	CASSFPELQETQYF
TRBV18	TRBJ1-5	-	-	TGTGCCAGCTCACCACAGGGGGTAGGGAATCAGCCCCAGCATTTT	CASSPQGVGNQPQHF
TRBV27	TRBJ1-6	-	-	TGTGCCAGCTCCGGAGGTTTACGAGCTCCGTGGTCACCCCTCCACTTT	CASSGGLRAPWSPLHF
TRBV18	TRBJ2-2	-	-	TGTGCCAGCTCAGATAAGGACGGCTACACCGGGGAGCTGTTTTTT	CASSDKDGYTGELFF
TRBV9	TRBJ1-1	-	-	TGTGCCAGCAGCCCCCGGGGAGCAGGGTCGCACACTGAAGCTTTCTTT	CASSPRGAGSHTEAFF
TRBV2	TRBJ1-5	-	-	TGTGCCAGCAGTGGGAGCAATCAGCCCCAGCATTTT	CASSGSNQPQHF
TRBV4-3	TRBJ1-5	-	-	TGCGCCAGCAGCCAAGAAGGACACCAGAATCAGCCCCAGCATTTT	CASSQEGHQNQPQHF
TRBV28	TRBJ1-5	-	-	TGTGCCAGCAGTCAGGATAGCAATCAGCCCCAGCATTTT	CASSQDSNQPQHF
TRBV6-5	TRBJ2-3	-	-	TGTGCCAGCAGGGCAGCGGCTAGCACAGATACGCAGTATTTT	CASRAAASTDTQYF
TRBV30	TRBJ1-6	few	-	TGTGCCTGGAGTACCGACAGAGGGTATAATTCACCCCTCCACTTT	CAWSTDRGYNSPLHF
TRBV9	TRBJ1-4	-	TRBD1	TGTGCCAGCAGCGTAGGGTCCGGGACAGGGGGGGAAAAACTGTTTTTT	CASSVGSGTGGEKLFF